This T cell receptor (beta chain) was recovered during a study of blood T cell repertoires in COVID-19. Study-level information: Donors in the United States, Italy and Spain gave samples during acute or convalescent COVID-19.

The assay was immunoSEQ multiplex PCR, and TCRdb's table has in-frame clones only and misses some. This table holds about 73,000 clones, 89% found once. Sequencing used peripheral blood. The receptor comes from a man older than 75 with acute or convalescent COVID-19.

CDR3 sequence (DNA): TGTGCCAGCAGCTTAGCGAGGGTAACTAACTATGGCTACACCTTC. Translation gives CASSLARVTNYGYTF. The rearrangement joins TRBV7-2 to TRBJ1-2, with D unresolved. CDR1 and CDR2 (germline): SGHTA, FQGNSA. The CDR3 totals 15 residues. Trimming stripped 0 bases from V and 0 bases from J, with 8 bases between.